Below, 14 T cell receptor beta chains from the same sample are listed, as sequenced in a study of technical replicates of blood from a handful of donors. The protocol was immunoSEQ multiplex PCR, while the TCRdb copy is restricted to in-frame clones and leaves out a portion. The repertoire holds roughly 13,000 clones, with roughly 80% as singletons. Material for sequencing was PBMCs. Source of these receptors: a human donor in good health.

The CDR3 spells CSVLAGGPPPNEQFF. The CDR3 region has the DNA TGCAGCGTACTAGCGGGAGGGCCGCCCCCTAATGAGCAGTTCTTC. V and J are TRBV29-1 and TRBJ2-1; TRBD2 aligns across 13 bases. The V and J ends lost 6 bases and 7 bases, in that order; junction bases with no gene match: 9. CDR1 is SQVTM and CDR2 is ANQGSEA in the germline V gene. The CDR3 is 15 amino acids.

This chain connects TRBV30 to TRBJ1-2; D gene unclear. CDR1 and CDR2 (germline): GTSNPN, SVGIG (reference sequence). Trimming left V 2 bases short and J 0 bases short, with 7 bases between. The CDR3 sequence is 13 residues long. The CDR3 nucleotides read TGTGCCTGGAGTCCGATAGCTAACTATGGCTACACCTTC. Amino acid sequence: CAWSPIANYGYTF.

This chain connects TRBV2 to TRBJ2-5, with 8 bases lining up with TRBD2. Germline CDR1 reads SNHLY; CDR2 reads FYNNEI. The V and J ends lost 1 base and 2 bases, in that order; junction bases with no gene match: 9. This CDR3 is built from 17 residues. This CDR3 is CASSEGGALAVQETQYF. For the CDR3, the DNA is TGTGCCAGCAGTGAAGGTGGGGCACTAGCGGTGCAAGAGACCCAGTACTTC.

The V and J genes are TRBV30 and TRBJ2-7, with D possibly matching TRBD1 (6 bases). V was trimmed by 5 bases and J by 12 bases, leaving 17 bases between them. This CDR3 contains 11 residues. CDR1 and CDR2 from the germline V gene are GTSNPN and SVGIG (reference sequence). CDR3 nucleotide sequence: TGTGCCTGGTCCCGGATAGGGGGAGTGTACTTC. The encoded protein is CAWSRIGGVYF.

The V and J genes are TRBV18 and TRBJ1-1; TRBD1 matches 7 bases. CDR3 length: 16 amino acids. V dropped 4 bases and J dropped 0; count of bases not matched to a gene: 8. Germline values: CDR1 KGHSH, CDR2 LQKENI. The CDR3 DNA sequence: TGTGCCAGCTCACAAGACAGGGAAATGCTGAACACTGAAGCTTTCTTT. The encoded protein is CASSQDREMLNTEAFF.

This clone has a single count. V and J are TRBV7-2 and TRBJ2-2, with TRBD1 as a possible D gene (6 bases). This CDR3 region has 14 residues. Germline assignment: CDR1 SGHTA and CDR2 FQGNSA. V was cut by 8 bases and J by 1 base, with 11 bases left in between. Written as DNA, the CDR3 is TGTGCCAGCGGCCCACAGGGGAACACCGGGGAGCTGTTTTTT. Translation gives CASGPQGNTGELFF.

The chain has TRBV6-5 and TRBJ2-1; the D gene is possibly TRBD2 (6 bases). V was pared by 2 bases and J by 6 bases, with 14 bases between. Per the germline V gene, CDR1 is MNHEY and CDR2 is SVGAGI. The CDR3 has 15 residues. This CDR3 reads CASSYGTRVLNEQFF. The DNA for the CDR3 is TGTGCCAGCAGTTACGGGACTCGTGTACTCAATGAGCAGTTCTTC.

The rearrangement joins TRBV4-1 to TRBJ2-7, with 12 bases aligning to TRBD2. Trimming at V came to 1 base and at J to 5 bases, leaving 3 bases not matched to a gene. The CDR3 spans 15 residues. The germline gives CDR1 MGHRA, CDR2 YSYEKL. The CDR3 bases are TGCGCCAGCAGCCAAGGACTAGCGGGAGAAAACGAGCAGTACTTC. Translated: CASSQGLAGENEQYF.

This sequence joins TRBV11-2 and TRBJ1-2, with 7 positions matching TRBD1. J was trimmed by 5 bases and V by 5 bases; bases with no gene match: 11. The CDR3 length is 15 residues. In germline, CDR1 is SGHAT, CDR2 FQNNGV. The chain's CDR3 is CASSLDRVLGYGYTF. DNA for the CDR3: TGTGCCAGCAGCCTCGACAGGGTTCTGGGATATGGCTACACCTTC.

This chain uses TRBV7-3 with TRBJ2-1; 10 bases agree with TRBD2. Germline CDR1 is SGHTA and CDR2 is FQGTGA. The CDR3 consists of 19 residues. V gave up 5 bases and J gave up 0 bases; unmatched junction bases: 13. CDR3 protein: CASSKTIAGGPSSYNEQFF. The DNA for the CDR3 is TGTGCCAGCAGCAAAACAATAGCGGGAGGACCAAGCTCCTACAATGAGCAGTTCTTC. Filled out from reference TRBV7-3 and TRBJ2-1, the complete variable domain reads GAGVSQTPSNKVTEKGKYVELRCDPISGHTALYWYRQSLGQGPEFLIYFQGTGAADDSGLPNDRFFAVRPEGSVSTLKIQRTERGDSAVYLCASSKTIAGGPSSYNEQFFGPGTRLTVL.

This clone was counted only a few times. V gene TRBV7-3 combines with J gene TRBJ2-3; tentatively, D is TRBD2 (5 bases). The CDR3 is 20 amino acids. Trimming cost V 1 base and J 4 bases, with 27 bases left between them. Per the germline V gene, CDR1 is SGHTA and CDR2 is FQGTGA. The CDR3 is CASSLKVVGRGGSWPDTQYF. DNA for the CDR3: TGTGCCAGCAGCTTAAAAGTTGTTGGGAGAGGTGGGAGTTGGCCAGATACGCAGTATTTT.

J is TRBJ1-3 and V is TRBV5-1; D perhaps matches TRBD1 (5 bases). CDR1 is SGHRS, CDR2 YFSETQ, per germline. The ends were cut back, 4 bases at V and 0 bases at J, with 11 bases in the middle. The CDR3 sequence is 15 residues long. CDR3 loop: CASSIQGISGNTIYF. The CDR3 nucleotides are TGCGCCAGCAGCATTCAGGGTATCTCTGGAAACACCATATATTTT. Supplemented by reference TRBV5-1 and TRBJ1-3, the full variable domain reads KAGVTQTPRYLIKTRGQQVTLSCSPISGHRSVSWYQQTPGQGLQFLFEYFSETQRNKGNFPGRFSGRQFSNSRSEMNVSTLELGDSALYLCASSIQGISGNTIYFGEGSWLTVV.

The chain recombines TRBV10-3 with TRBJ1-1, with 12 bases lining up with TRBD1. Germline V CDR1 and CDR2: ENHRY, SYGVKD. The CDR3 is 18 residues long. V was clipped by 6 bases and J by 0 bases; unmatched bases: 11. CDR3 protein: CAISPSSGQGALNTEAFF. The CDR3 nucleotides read TGTGCCATCAGCCCCTCCTCGGGACAGGGGGCACTGAACACTGAAGCTTTCTTT.

This clone showed up just once. V gene TRBV10-3 combines with J gene TRBJ1-5, with no clear D. Germline V gene lookup returns CDR1 ENHRY and CDR2 SYGVKD. The CDR3 has 13 amino acids. The V gene lost 4 bases and the J gene lost 5 bases, with 9 bases spanning the gap. CDR3 sequence reads: CAISGETDQPQHF. In DNA, the CDR3 is TGTGCCATCAGTGGAGAGACTGATCAGCCCCAGCATTTT.